The 4 T cell receptor beta chains below were found in one sample sequenced in a study of blood T cell repertoires in COVID-19. Sequencing was performed with immunoSEQ multiplex PCR; in TCRdb, only in-frame clones are kept and a portion is missing. In the table there are under 500,000 clones, more than 85% of which are singletons. Sequenced material: peripheral blood. The receptors were gathered from a woman younger than 45 with acute or convalescent COVID-19.

The sample holds one count of this clone. The V and J genes are TRBV2 and TRBJ2-7; tentative D call: TRBD2 (6 bases). The V and J ends lost 4 bases and 4 bases respectively, with 8 bases between them. Germline V gives CDR1 SNHLY, CDR2 FYNNEI. This CDR3 comprises 12 residues. CDR3 sequence (DNA): TGTGCCAGCAGTGCCCGGGGGTACGAGCAGTACTTC. Residues: CASSARGYEQYF.

The genes are TRBV7-3 and TRBJ1-6; the D is unclear. Trimming cost V 5 bases and J 9 bases, with 14 bases left between them. This CDR3 spans 14 amino acids. CDR1 and CDR2 (germline): SGHTA, FQGTGA. CDR3 sequence (DNA): TGTGCCAGCAGCCTCCGGGGTACGATTTCACCCCTCCACTTT. Its translation is CASSLRGTISPLHF. Drawing the rest from reference TRBV7-3 and TRBJ1-6, the complete variable domain is GAGVSQTPSNKVTEKGKYVELRCDPISGHTALYWYRQSLGQGPEFLIYFQGTGAADDSGLPNDRFFAVRPEGSVSTLKIQRTERGDSAVYLCASSLRGTISPLHFGNGTRLTVT.

V gene TRBV18 combines with J gene TRBJ2-5; 8 nucleotides agree with TRBD2. With V trimmed by 0 bases and J by 1 base, 4 bases remained unmatched. The CDR3 covers 16 residues. Germline CDR1 reads KGHSH; CDR2 reads LQKENI. The CDR3 here is CASSPPSGGTQETQYF. Here the CDR3 DNA reads TGTGCCAGCTCACCACCGAGCGGGGGCACCCAAGAGACCCAGTACTTC.

The V and J genes are TRBV19 and TRBJ1-2; D perhaps matches TRBD1 (6 bases). The CDR3 has 13 amino acids. Trimming shortened V by 3 bases and J by 8 bases, and 13 bases separated the two germline ends. CDR1 is LNHDA and CDR2 is SQIVND in the germline V gene (reference sequence). The CDR3 protein is CASSIDSRGGYTF. The CDR3 nucleotides read TGTGCCAGTAGTATCGATTCCAGGGGAGGCTACACCTTC.